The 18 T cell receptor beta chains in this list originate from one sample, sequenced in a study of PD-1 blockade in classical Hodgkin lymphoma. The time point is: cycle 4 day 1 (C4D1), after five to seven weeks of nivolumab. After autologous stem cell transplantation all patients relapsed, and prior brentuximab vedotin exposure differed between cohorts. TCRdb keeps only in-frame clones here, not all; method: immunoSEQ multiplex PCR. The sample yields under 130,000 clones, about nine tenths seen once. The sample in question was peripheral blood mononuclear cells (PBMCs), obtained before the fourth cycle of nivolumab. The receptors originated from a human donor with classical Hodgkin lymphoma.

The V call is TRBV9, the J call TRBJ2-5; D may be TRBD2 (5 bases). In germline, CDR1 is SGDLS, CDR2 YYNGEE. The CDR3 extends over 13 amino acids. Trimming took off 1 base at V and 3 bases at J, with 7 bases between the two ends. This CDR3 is CASSVWREETQYF. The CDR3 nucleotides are TGTGCCAGCAGCGTATGGCGGGAAGAGACCCAGTACTTC.

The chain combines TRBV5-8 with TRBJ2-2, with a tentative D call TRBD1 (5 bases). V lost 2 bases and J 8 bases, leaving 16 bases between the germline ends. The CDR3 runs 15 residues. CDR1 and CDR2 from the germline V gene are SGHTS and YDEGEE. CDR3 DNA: TGTGCCAGCAGCTTAGTTGACAGCCTTGGAGGGGAGCTGTTTTTT. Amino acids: CASSLVDSLGGELFF.

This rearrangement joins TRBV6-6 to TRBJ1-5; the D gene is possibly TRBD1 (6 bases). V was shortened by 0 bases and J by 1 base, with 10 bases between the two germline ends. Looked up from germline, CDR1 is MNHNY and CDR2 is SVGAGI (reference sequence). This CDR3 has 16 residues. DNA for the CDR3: TGTGCCAGCAGTTACTCGTGGGGGGCAAGCAATCAGCCCCAGCATTTT. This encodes CASSYSWGASNQPQHF.

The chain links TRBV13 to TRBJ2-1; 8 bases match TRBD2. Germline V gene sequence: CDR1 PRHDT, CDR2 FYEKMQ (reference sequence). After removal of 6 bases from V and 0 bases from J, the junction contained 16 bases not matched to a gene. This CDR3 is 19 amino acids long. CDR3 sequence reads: CASSQNDKRETSSYNEQFF. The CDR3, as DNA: TGTGCCAGCAGTCAAAATGACAAGCGGGAGACCAGCTCCTACAATGAGCAGTTCTTC. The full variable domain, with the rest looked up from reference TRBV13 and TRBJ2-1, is AAGVIQSPRHLIKEKRETATLKCYPIPRHDTVYWYQQGPGQDPQFLISFYEKMQSDKGSIPDRFSAQQFSDYHSELNMSSLELGDSALYFCASSQNDKRETSSYNEQFFGPGTRLTVL.

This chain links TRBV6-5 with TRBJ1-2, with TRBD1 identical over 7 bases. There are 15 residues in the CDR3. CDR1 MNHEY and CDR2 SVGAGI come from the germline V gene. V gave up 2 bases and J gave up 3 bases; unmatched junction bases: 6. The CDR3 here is CASSYHPRGDYGYTF. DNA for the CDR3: TGTGCCAGCAGTTACCACCCCAGGGGGGACTATGGCTACACCTTC.

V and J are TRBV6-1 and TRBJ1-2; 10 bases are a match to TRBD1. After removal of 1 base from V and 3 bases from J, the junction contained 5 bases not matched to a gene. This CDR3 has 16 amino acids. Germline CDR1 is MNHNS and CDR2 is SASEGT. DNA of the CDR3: TGTGCCAGCAGTGAAGACGGACAGGGGGGCGACTATGGCTACACCTTC. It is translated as CASSEDGQGGDYGYTF.

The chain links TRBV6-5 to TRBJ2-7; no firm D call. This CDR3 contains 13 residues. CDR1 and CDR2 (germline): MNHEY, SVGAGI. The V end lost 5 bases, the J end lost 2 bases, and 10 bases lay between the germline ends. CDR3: CASSTDEAYEQYF. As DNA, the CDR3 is TGTGCCAGCAGTACCGACGAAGCCTACGAGCAGTACTTC.

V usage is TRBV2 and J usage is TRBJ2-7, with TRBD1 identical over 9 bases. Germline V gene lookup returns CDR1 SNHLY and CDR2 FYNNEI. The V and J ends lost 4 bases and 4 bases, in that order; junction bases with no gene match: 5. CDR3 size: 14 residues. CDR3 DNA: TGTGCCAGCAGTGTAGGGACAGGGATATACGAGCAGTACTTC. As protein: CASSVGTGIYEQYF.

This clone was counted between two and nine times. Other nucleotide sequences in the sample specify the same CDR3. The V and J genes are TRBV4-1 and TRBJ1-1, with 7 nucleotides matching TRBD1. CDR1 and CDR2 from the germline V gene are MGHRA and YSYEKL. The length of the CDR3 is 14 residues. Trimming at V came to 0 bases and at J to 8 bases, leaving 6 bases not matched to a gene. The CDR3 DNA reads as TGCGCCAGCAGCCAAGATTTTGGGACAGACGAAGCTTTCTTT. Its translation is CASSQDFGTDEAFF.

CDR3 protein: CSLADTDTQYF. CDR3 bases: TGCAGCCTAGCGGACACAGATACGCAGTATTTT. The genes are TRBV20-1 and TRBJ2-3; 7 bases align to TRBD2. The germline V gene encodes CDR1 DFQATT and CDR2 SNEGSKA (reference sequence). CDR3 size: 11 residues.

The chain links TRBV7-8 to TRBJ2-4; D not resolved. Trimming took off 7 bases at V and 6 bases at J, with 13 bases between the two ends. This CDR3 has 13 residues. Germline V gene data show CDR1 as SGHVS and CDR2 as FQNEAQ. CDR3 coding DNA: TGTGCCAGCACCCAAAGAGGTTCAAACATTCAGTACTTC. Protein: CASTQRGSNIQYF. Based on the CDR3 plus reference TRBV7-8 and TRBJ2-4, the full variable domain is GAGVSQSPRYKVAKRGQDVALRCDPISGHVSLFWYQQALGQGPEFLTYFQNEAQLDKSGLPSDRFFAERPEGSVSTLKIQRTQQEDSAVYLCASTQRGSNIQYFGAGTRLSVL.

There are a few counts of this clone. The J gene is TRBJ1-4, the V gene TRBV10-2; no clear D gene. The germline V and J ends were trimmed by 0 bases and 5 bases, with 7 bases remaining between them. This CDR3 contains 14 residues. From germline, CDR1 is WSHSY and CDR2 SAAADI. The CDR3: CASSESGKNEKLFF. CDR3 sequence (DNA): TGCGCCAGCAGTGAGTCGGGCAAAAATGAAAAACTGTTTTTT.

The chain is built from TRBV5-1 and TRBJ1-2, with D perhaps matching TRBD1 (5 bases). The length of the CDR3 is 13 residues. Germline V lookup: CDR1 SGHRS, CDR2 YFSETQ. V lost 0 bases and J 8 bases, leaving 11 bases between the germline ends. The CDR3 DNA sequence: TGCGCCAGCAGCTTGGACAGGCAAAGCGGCTACACCTTC. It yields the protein CASSLDRQSGYTF.

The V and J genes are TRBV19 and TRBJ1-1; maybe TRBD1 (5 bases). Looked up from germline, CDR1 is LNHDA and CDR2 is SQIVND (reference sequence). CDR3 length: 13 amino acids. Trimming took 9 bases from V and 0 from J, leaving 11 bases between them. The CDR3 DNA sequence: TGTGCCAGCCAAGGGGCGGTGAACACTGAAGCTTTCTTT. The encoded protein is CASQGAVNTEAFF. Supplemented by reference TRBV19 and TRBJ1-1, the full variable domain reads DGGITQSPKYLFRKEGQNVTLSCEQNLNHDAMYWYRQDPGQGLRLIYYSQIVNDFQKGDIAEGYSVSREKKESFPLTVTSAQKNPTAFYLCASQGAVNTEAFFGQGTRLTVV.

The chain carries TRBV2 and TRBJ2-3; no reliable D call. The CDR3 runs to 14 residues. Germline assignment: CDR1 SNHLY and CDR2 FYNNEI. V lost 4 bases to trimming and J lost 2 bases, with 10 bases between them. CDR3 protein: CASSGGADTDTQYF. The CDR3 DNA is TGTGCCAGCAGTGGGGGTGCCGACACAGATACGCAGTATTTT. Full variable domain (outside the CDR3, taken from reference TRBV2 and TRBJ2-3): EPEVTQTPSHQVTQMGQEVILRCVPISNHLYFYWYRQILGQKVEFLVSFYNNEISEKSEIFDDQFSVERPDGSNFTLKIRSTKLEDSAMYFCASSGGADTDTQYFGPGTRLTVL.

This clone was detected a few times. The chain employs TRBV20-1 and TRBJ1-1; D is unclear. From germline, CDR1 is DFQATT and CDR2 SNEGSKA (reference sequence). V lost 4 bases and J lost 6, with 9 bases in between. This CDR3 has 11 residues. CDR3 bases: TGCAGTGCTAAAACTTTCTCTGAAGCTTTCTTT. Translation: CSAKTFSEAFF.

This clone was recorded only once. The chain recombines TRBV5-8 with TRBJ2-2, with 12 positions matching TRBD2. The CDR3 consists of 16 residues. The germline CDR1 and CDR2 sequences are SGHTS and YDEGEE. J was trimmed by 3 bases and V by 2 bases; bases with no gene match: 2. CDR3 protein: CASSLLAGGYTGELFF. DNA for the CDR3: TGTGCCAGCAGCTTACTAGCGGGAGGATACACCGGGGAGCTGTTTTTT.

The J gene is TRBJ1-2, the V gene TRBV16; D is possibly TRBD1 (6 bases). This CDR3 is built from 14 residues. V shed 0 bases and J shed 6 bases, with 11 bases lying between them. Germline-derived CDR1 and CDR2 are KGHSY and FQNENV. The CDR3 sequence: CASSQSGGGHGYTF. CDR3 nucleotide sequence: TGTGCCAGCAGCCAATCAGGCGGGGGGCATGGCTACACCTTC.